This record looks at one T cell receptor (beta chain) sequence and its context. No antigen is known for it. This specimen comes from a study of T-cell reconstitution after alpha-beta-depleted transplantation in children. Study findings and constraints: Reportedly, roughly two months post-transplant, alpha-beta T cells arose from several hundred expanded graft clones.

The length of the CDR3 is 13 residues. Germline values: CDR1 SEHNR, CDR2 FQNEAQ (reference sequence). Trimming shortened V by 5 bases and J by 6 bases, and 11 bases separated the two germline ends. Unique molecular identifiers were incorporated when the TCRbeta library was constructed. TCRdb re-called the PCR reads through MiXCR, storing one row per CDR3 protein. The sample has 800,000 to 1,000,000 distinct CDR3 sequences, roughly 29% seen once. This TCR came from a boy in the first two years of life who had a stem cell transplant for SCID, so the T cells may come from the graft donor. The chain joins TRBV7-9 to TRBJ2-1, with D possibly being TRBD1 or TRBD2 (5 bases each). Sequencing was performed on PBMCs, mostly from graft donor cells, taken 360 days after TCRalphabeta/CD19-depleted stem cell transplant. The CDR3 is CASSDHGGNEQFF. The CDR3 nucleotides read TGTGCCAGCAGCGACCATGGGGGCAATGAGCAGTTCTTC.